The rows below give T cell receptor beta chains drawn from one sample of a study of cytomegalovirus exposure and HLA in healthy donors. TCRdb keeps only in-frame clones here, not all; method: immunoSEQ multiplex PCR. The sample has tens of thousands of clones, more than 65% seen once. Material for sequencing was PBMCs. The origin of the receptors is a man aged 55 to 70 in good health and CMV-seronegative. Both conserved end residues are part of each CDR3. A D gene is named only where the DNA matches it firmly. Expanded clones are given a class, and other clones once, few, many or no size at all.

V	size	J	D	CDR3	DNA
TRBV6-6	-	TRBJ2-1	TRBD2	CASSRLAGGTGNEQFF	TGTGCCAGCAGCAGACTAGCGGGAGGGACCGGGAATGAGCAGTTCTTC
TRBV5-1	-	TRBJ2-1	TRBD2	CASSRGLAGGRSYNEQFF	TGCGCCAGCAGCCGGGGACTAGCGGGGGGCCGCTCCTACAATGAGCAGTTCTTC
TRBV4-2	-	TRBJ2-3	TRBD2	CASSQELASSTDTQYF	TGTGCCAGCAGCCAAGAACTAGCGTCTAGCACAGATACGCAGTATTTT
TRBV10-3	few	TRBJ1-1	-	CANQGNRDTEAFF	TGTGCCAACCAGGGGAACAGGGACACTGAAGCTTTCTTT
TRBV10-2	-	TRBJ1-3	TRBD1	CASVDREHGNTIYF	TGCGCCAGCGTGGACAGGGAACATGGAAACACCATATATTTT
TRBV29-1	-	TRBJ2-2	TRBD1	CSVPRDSANTGELFF	TGCAGCGTTCCCCGGGACAGCGCGAACACCGGGGAGCTGTTTTTT
TRBV6-1	-	TRBJ2-3	-	CASGRRRETQYF	TGTGCCAGCGGGAGACGCCGCGAGACGCAGTATTTT
TRBV6-1	-	TRBJ1-1	-	CASSRQGGGNTEAFF	TGTGCCAGCAGTAGGCAGGGCGGGGGGAACACTGAAGCTTTCTTT
TRBV4-1	-	TRBJ1-4	TRBD1	CASSQGGDRVDEKLFF	TGCGCCAGCAGCCAAGGAGGGGACAGGGTAGACGAAAAACTGTTTTTT
TRBV15	few	TRBJ2-7	TRBD2	CATGGTSGYEQYF	TGTGCCACCGGGGGGACTAGCGGGTACGAGCAGTACTTC
TRBV28	-	TRBJ1-1	-	CASFDRGNMNTEAFF	TGTGCCAGCTTCGATCGGGGGAACATGAACACTGAAGCTTTCTTT
TRBV30	-	TRBJ1-2	-	CAWRTANYGYTF	TGTGCCTGGAGGACAGCAAACTATGGCTACACCTTC
TRBV15	once	TRBJ2-1	-	CATSREGRVGEQFF	TGTGCCACCAGCAGAGAGGGCAGGGTGGGTGAGCAGTTCTTC
TRBV7-9	-	TRBJ2-3	-	CASTPAGPITDTQYF	TGTGCCAGCACCCCAGCAGGGCCGATCACAGATACGCAGTATTTT
TRBV19	-	TRBJ1-5	-	CASSIGGGGQPQHF	TGTGCCAGTAGTATAGGGGGGGGCGGTCAGCCCCAGCATTTT
TRBV10-3	-	TRBJ2-2	-	CAISESVLSGLGELFF	TGTGCCATCAGTGAGTCCGTCCTTTCCGGTTTAGGGGAGCTGTTTTTT
TRBV4-1	few	TRBJ1-1	-	CASSYGGYTAEPFF	TGCGCCAGCAGCTACGGGGGTTATACGGCTGAACCTTTCTTT
TRBV5-1	-	TRBJ2-7	TRBD1	CASSLGGTGGYEQYF	TGCGCCAGCAGCTTGGGTGGGACAGGGGGCTACGAGCAGTACTTC
TRBV6-5	-	TRBJ2-7	-	CASTPAGGNYEQYF	TGTGCCAGCACCCCCGCCGGGGGTAACTACGAGCAGTACTTC
TRBV7-9	-	TRBJ2-4	TRBD1	CASSPISSGTGLDIQYF	TGTGCCAGCAGCCCGATCTCATCCGGGACAGGGTTGGACATTCAGTACTTC
TRBV6-1	-	TRBJ1-2	-	CASSEATFYGYTF	TGTGCCAGCAGTGAGGCGACTTTCTATGGCTACACCTTC
TRBV7-8	few	TRBJ2-3	-	CASIPPRGDTQYF	TGTGCCAGCATCCCCCCTCGGGGGGATACGCAGTATTTT
TRBV30	-	TRBJ1-1	-	CAWRRGGNTEAFF	TGTGCCTGGAGAAGGGGAGGGAACACTGAAGCTTTCTTT
TRBV30	once	TRBJ1-5	TRBD1	CAWSAGQWGIQPQHF	TGTGCCTGGAGTGCGGGACAGTGGGGAATCCAGCCCCAGCATTTT
TRBV2	-	TRBJ1-4	-	CASSEYARGEKLFF	TGTGCCAGCAGTGAATACGCCCGAGGGGAAAAACTGTTTTTT
TRBV4-3	-	TRBJ2-6	-	CASSQDRGANVLTF	TGCGCCAGCAGCCAAGATCGTGGGGCCAACGTCCTGACTTTC
TRBV6-6	-	TRBJ1-5	-	CASSTGFPQPQHF	TGTGCCAGCAGTACAGGTTTTCCTCAGCCCCAGCATTTT
TRBV2	-	TRBJ2-2	TRBD1	CASTGQAGFGGELFF	TGTGCCAGCACGGGACAGGCCGGTTTCGGCGGGGAGCTGTTTTTT
TRBV28	-	TRBJ2-5	-	CASRHPDTLQETQYF	TGTGCCAGCCGTCACCCGGACACCCTTCAAGAGACCCAGTACTTC
TRBV27	-	TRBJ1-5	TRBD1	CASSLSRGRNQPQHF	TGTGCCAGCAGTTTAAGCAGGGGGCGAAATCAGCCCCAGCATTTT
TRBV9	-	TRBJ2-5	TRBD1	CASSVAGTVKETQYF	TGTGCCAGCAGCGTAGCCGGGACAGTAAAAGAGACCCAGTACTTC
TRBV19	-	TRBJ2-1	-	CASSQMGAYNEQFF	TGTGCCAGTAGTCAAATGGGAGCATACAATGAGCAGTTCTTC
TRBV5-4	-	TRBJ1-4	-	CASSASGTNEKLFF	TGTGCCAGCAGCGCCAGTGGCACTAATGAAAAACTGTTTTTT
TRBV12-2	-	TRBJ1-1	-	CASRLGGGSEGEAFF	TGTGCAAGTCGCTTAGGGGGGGGTTCGGAGGGGGAAGCTTTCTTT
TRBV5-6	-	TRBJ2-7	TRBD2	CASSFGAGDEQYF	TGTGCCAGCAGCTTTGGAGCGGGGGACGAGCAGTACTTC
TRBV18	-	TRBJ1-3	-	CASSGLTGMISGNTIYF	TGTGCCAGCTCAGGCTTGACAGGAATGATCTCTGGAAACACCATATATTTT
TRBV19	-	TRBJ2-5	TRBD1	CARESGQGALRTQYF	TGTGCCAGGGAAAGTGGGCAGGGGGCCTTACGGACCCAGTACTTC
TRBV5-1	once	TRBJ2-1	TRBD2	CASSSGVAGVDDNEQFF	TGCGCCAGCAGCTCTGGCGTAGCGGGAGTGGATGACAATGAGCAGTTCTTC
TRBV11-2	-	TRBJ2-3	TRBD2	CASSLLRAGGPTDTQYF	TGTGCCAGCAGCTTACTTAGGGCGGGAGGGCCCACAGATACGCAGTATTTT
TRBV9	-	TRBJ2-1	-	CASSVAGYNEQFF	TGTGCCAGCAGCGTAGCAGGATACAATGAGCAGTTCTTC
TRBV9	-	TRBJ1-3	-	CASSVEGLRGTIYF	TGTGCCAGCAGCGTAGAGGGACTACGCGGCACCATATATTTT